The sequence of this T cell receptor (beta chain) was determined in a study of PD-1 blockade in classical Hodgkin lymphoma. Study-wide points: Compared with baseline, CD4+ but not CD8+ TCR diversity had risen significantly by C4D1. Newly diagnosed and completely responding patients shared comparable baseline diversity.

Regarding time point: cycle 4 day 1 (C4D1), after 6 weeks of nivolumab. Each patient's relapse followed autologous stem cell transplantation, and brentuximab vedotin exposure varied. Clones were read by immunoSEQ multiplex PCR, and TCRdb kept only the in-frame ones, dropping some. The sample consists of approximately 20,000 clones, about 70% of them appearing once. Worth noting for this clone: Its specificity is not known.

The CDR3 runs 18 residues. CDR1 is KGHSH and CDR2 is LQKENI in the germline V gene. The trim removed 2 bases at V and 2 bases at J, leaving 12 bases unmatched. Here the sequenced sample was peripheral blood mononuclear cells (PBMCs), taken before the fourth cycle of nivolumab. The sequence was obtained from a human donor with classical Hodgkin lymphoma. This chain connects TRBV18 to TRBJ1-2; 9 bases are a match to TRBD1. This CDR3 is CASSPFQTGTGNNYGYTF. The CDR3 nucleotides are TGTGCCAGCTCACCATTTCAAACCGGGACAGGGAACAACTATGGCTACACCTTC.